This T cell receptor beta chain is drawn from a study of Ad26.COV2.S vaccination and SARS-CoV-2 variants. The wider study: Each vaccinee took Ad26.COV2.S intramuscularly, once or twice 56 days apart.

Measured with immunoSEQ multiplex PCR; TCRdb has only the in-frame clones, and not every one. The sample contains hundreds of thousands of clones, 87% of which appear only once. Concerning this clone: Its antigen is not known.

The study, taken as a whole, reports: The TCR breadth and depth analyses may have understated or missed part of the total T cell responses. Spike-specific TCR breadth in vaccine recipients exceeded that seen in placebo recipients. People who got the vaccine or the placebo had similar non-spike TCR breadth.

Treatment here: about 20 received Ad26.COV2.S at low or high dose, single or two shots; about 5 received placebo; per-sample allocation not given. Specimens were obtained on day 63 following the first vaccine or placebo injection. The CDR3 is made up of 18 amino acids. Germline CDR1 reads SGHVS; CDR2 reads FQNEAQ. After removal of 0 bases from V and 1 base from J, the junction contained 11 bases not matched to a gene. The starting material was peripheral blood, obtained in a trial of Ad26.COV2.S vaccine versus placebo. This chain connects TRBV7-8 to TRBJ1-2; 7 bases agree with TRBD1. The source of this sequence is a person aged 18 to 65 who received the Ad26.COV2.S COVID-19 vaccine or a placebo. Written as DNA, the CDR3 is TGTGCCAGCAGCTTAGCATCATCCGGGACAGAGATTAACTATGGCTACACCTTC. Its translation: CASSLASSGTEINYGYTF.